This T cell receptor (beta chain) was recorded in a study of cytomegalovirus exposure and HLA in healthy donors. General observations from the study: The study put some 160 TCR beta chains on its list as cytomegalovirus-associated. The study carried out a later analysis of TCR beta sequences. It associated around 17,000 of them with specific HLA alleles at a false discovery rate of 0.05. Segments of the TCR beta V type were, in most cases, productive about 90% or about 30% of the time in an earlier analysis.

CDR1 and CDR2 (germline): MDHEN, SYDVKM. Trimming took off 7 bases at V and 2 bases at J, with 13 bases between the two ends. There are 14 residues in the CDR3. PCR amplification relied on 60 Vbeta primers (plus 13 Jbeta primers). In the authors' methods: A later analysis tallied approximately 80 million unique TCR beta chains, roughly 11 million of them shared. Profiled with immunoSEQ multiplex PCR; TCRdb holds only in-frame clones, not every one. That table is the source of V, J and clone size, and D and trimming were worked out from the DNA. The listing records about 84,000 clones. A word on this clone: The antigen remains unidentified.

The chain uses TRBV28 and TRBJ2-3; tentative D call: TRBD2 (7 bases). The sequence came from a man between 50 and 59 years old in good health and CMV-seronegative. The sequenced material came from PBMCs. The DNA for the CDR3 is TGTGCCAGCATAGGGGGGGGGTCCACAGATACGCAGTATTTT. This codes for CASIGGGSTDTQYF.